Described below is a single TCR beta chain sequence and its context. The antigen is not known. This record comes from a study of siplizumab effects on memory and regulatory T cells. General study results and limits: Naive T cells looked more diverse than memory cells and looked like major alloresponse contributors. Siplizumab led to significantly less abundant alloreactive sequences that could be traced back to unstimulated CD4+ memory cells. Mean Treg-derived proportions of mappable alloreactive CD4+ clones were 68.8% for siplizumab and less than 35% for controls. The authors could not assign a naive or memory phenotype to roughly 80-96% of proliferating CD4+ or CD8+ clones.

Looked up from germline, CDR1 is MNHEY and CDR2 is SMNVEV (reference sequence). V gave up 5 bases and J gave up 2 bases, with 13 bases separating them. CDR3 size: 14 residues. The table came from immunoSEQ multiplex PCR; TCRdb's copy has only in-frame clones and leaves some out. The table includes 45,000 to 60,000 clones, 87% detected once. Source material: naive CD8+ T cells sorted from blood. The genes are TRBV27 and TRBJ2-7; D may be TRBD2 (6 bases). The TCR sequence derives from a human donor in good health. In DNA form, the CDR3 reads TGTGCCAGCAGTCCACCGGGAGTAGCCTACGAGCAGTACTTC. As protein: CASSPPGVAYEQYF.